The TCR beta chain described here comes from a study of cytomegalovirus exposure and HLA in healthy donors. About the study: Around 80 million unique TCR sequences came from HLA-typed donors in an early release.

About this clone: Its specificity is unknown.

Study-wide findings and caveats: Among the CMV-associated chains, three were confirmed in vitro as specific for CMV antigens.

Trimming took off 4 bases at V and 3 bases at J, with 6 bases between the two ends. Germline V gene data show CDR1 as SGHAT and CDR2 as FQNNGV. CDR3 length: 12 amino acids. Both 60 Vbeta primers and 13 Jbeta primers went into the PCR. Assay used: immunoSEQ multiplex PCR; TCRdb lists only in-frame clones, some missing. In the table there are over 70,000 clones, 80% of which are singletons. The specimen was PBMCs. This chain joins TRBV11-2 and TRBJ1-1; D gene uncertain. The receptor was derived from a man aged 50-59 years in good health and CMV-seropositive. In DNA, the CDR3 is TGTGCCAGCAGCTGGCGGGACACTGAAGCTTTCTTT. The encoded protein is CASSWRDTEAFF.